The 13 T cell receptor beta chains below were found in one sample sequenced in a study of T cell changes during pregnancy in multiple sclerosis. Data came from immunoSEQ multiplex PCR; TCRdb stores just in-frame clones and leaves some out. The table has roughly 97,000 clones, approximately 90% seen once. Specimen: peripheral blood, collected in the second trimester of pregnancy. These receptors came from a female donor in good health, enrolled as a control in a pregnancy study.

V is TRBV27 and J is TRBJ1-2, with 8 bases identical to TRBD1. V shed 4 bases, J shed 8 bases, and the junction held 6 bases outside the gene matches. CDR3 size: 13 residues. Germline loops: CDR1 MNHEY, CDR2 SMNVEV (reference sequence). The CDR3 loop is CASSWGQDRGYTF. The DNA for the CDR3 is TGTGCCAGCAGTTGGGGACAGGATCGAGGCTACACCTTC.

This clone was counted between two and nine times. The chain recombines TRBV19 with TRBJ1-1; 7 bases are a match to TRBD1. With V trimmed by 5 bases and J by 0 bases, 9 bases remained unmatched. The CDR3 has 16 residues. Germline CDR1 and CDR2: LNHDA and SQIVND (reference sequence). The CDR3, as DNA: TGTGCCAGTAGTCCAGGGGGGCAACTCTTGAACACTGAAGCTTTCTTT. Amino acids: CASSPGGQLLNTEAFF.

J is TRBJ1-2 and V is TRBV27, with D possibly matching TRBD1 (6 bases). The V end was cut by 2 bases, the J end by 11 bases, with 12 bases between. The CDR3 has 12 residues. Germline V gives CDR1 MNHEY, CDR2 SMNVEV (reference sequence). The CDR3 coding sequence is TGTGCCAGCAGTTTACTGGGGGGGCCTTACACCTTC. Its translation: CASSLLGGPYTF.

V is TRBV29-1 and J is TRBJ2-7; unclear D gene. Germline V gene lookup returns CDR1 SQVTM and CDR2 ANQGSEA. The V gene lost 5 bases and the J gene lost 7 bases, with 9 bases spanning the gap. The CDR3 runs 10 residues. The CDR3 nucleotides read TGCAGCGTTTTGGTGAGGGAGCAGTACTTC. Its translation: CSVLVREQYF.

The chain recombines TRBV10-1 with TRBJ2-7, with D tentatively TRBD1 (6 bases). The CDR3 consists of 14 residues. V lost 2 bases and J 6 bases, leaving 14 bases between the germline ends. Germline CDR1 is WNHNN and CDR2 is SYGVQD (reference sequence). CDR3 sequence: CASSEPPRTAEQYF. For the CDR3, the DNA is TGCGCCAGCAGTGAGCCACCCCGGACAGCCGAGCAGTACTTC.

The chain joins TRBV6-5 to TRBJ2-1; D may be TRBD1 (6 bases). With 4 bases removed from V and 6 bases from J, the gap between germline ends came to 16 bases. Germline V gene data show CDR1 as MNHEY and CDR2 as SVGAGI. CDR3 length: 15 amino acids. The CDR3 DNA reads TGTGCCAGCAGTTCGTACCACAGGGAGTCCAATGAGCAGTTCTTC. Translating gives CASSSYHRESNEQFF.

This chain links TRBV28 with TRBJ2-1, with a weak D call TRBD1 (6 bases). This CDR3 has 16 amino acids. Germline loops: CDR1 MDHEN, CDR2 SYDVKM. V shed 5 bases and J shed 4 bases, with 18 bases lying between them. DNA for the CDR3: TGTGCCAGCAGTCGAAGGGGGACCATACTTTACAATGAGCAGTTCTTC. Amino acids: CASSRRGTILYNEQFF.

This chain links TRBV11-1 with TRBJ2-7; D might be TRBD1 (5 bases). V was pared by 1 base and J by 1 base, with 8 bases between. The germline gives CDR1 SGHAT, CDR2 FQDESV (reference sequence). The CDR3 extends over 14 amino acids. CDR3 nucleotides: TGTGCCAGCAGCTTAGGGGGCCTTTCCTACGAGCAGTACTTC. Translation: CASSLGGLSYEQYF.

The count of this clone is one. The J gene is TRBJ1-1, the V gene TRBV6-5; 9 nucleotides align to TRBD1. With 8 bases clipped from V and 1 base from J, the junction kept 5 bases outside the gene matches. Germline V gene data show CDR1 as MNHEY and CDR2 as SVGAGI. The CDR3 covers 14 residues. CDR3 region: CASLWGQGNTEAFF. In DNA, the CDR3 is TGTGCCAGCCTGTGGGGACAGGGGAACACTGAAGCTTTCTTT.

V usage is TRBV5-8 and J usage is TRBJ1-2, with D unclear. Germline CDR1 and CDR2: SGHTS and YDEGEE. The ends were cut back, 4 bases at V and 4 bases at J, with 14 bases in the middle. The CDR3 loop spans 14 amino acids. The CDR3 reads CASSLPPGSYGYTF. The CDR3 DNA reads as TGTGCCAGCAGCCTTCCCCCGGGGAGCTATGGCTACACCTTC.

The chain is built from TRBV11-1 and TRBJ1-5, with 11 bases fitting TRBD1. Germline V gives CDR1 SGHAT, CDR2 FQDESV (reference sequence). This CDR3 spans 13 amino acids. V gave up 5 bases and J gave up 6 bases; unmatched junction bases: 0. CDR3 DNA sequence: TGTGCCAGCAGCGGGACAGGGGGTCAGCCCCAGCATTTT. Its protein product is CASSGTGGQPQHF.

The V call is TRBV2, the J call TRBJ2-2, with D possibly matching TRBD2 (6 bases). This CDR3 is built from 15 residues. With 4 bases removed from V and 0 bases from J, the gap between germline ends came to 9 bases. Germline CDR1 and CDR2: SNHLY and FYNNEI. CDR3 sequence reads: CASSGSSANTGELFF. Here the CDR3 DNA reads TGTGCCAGCAGTGGCTCTAGCGCGAACACCGGGGAGCTGTTTTTT.

V gene TRBV19 combines with J gene TRBJ1-5; D remains ambiguous. The CDR3 is 17 amino acids. Trimming took off 0 bases at V and 0 bases at J, with 12 bases between the two ends. Germline V lookup: CDR1 LNHDA, CDR2 SQIVND (reference sequence). The CDR3 is CASSIDEPDYSNQPQHF. In DNA form, the CDR3 reads TGTGCCAGTAGTATAGATGAACCGGACTATAGCAATCAGCCCCAGCATTTT.